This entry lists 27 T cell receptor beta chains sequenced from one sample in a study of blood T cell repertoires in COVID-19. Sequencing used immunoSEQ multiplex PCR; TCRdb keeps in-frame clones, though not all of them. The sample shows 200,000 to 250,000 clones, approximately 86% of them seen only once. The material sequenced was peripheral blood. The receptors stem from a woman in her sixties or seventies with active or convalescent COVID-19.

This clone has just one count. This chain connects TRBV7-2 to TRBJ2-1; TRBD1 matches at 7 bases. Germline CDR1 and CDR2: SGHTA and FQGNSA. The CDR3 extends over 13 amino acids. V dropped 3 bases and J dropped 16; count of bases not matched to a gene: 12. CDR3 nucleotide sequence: TGTGCCAGCAGCTTCCGACAGGGCCACGATGAATTCTTC. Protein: CASSFRQGHDEFF.

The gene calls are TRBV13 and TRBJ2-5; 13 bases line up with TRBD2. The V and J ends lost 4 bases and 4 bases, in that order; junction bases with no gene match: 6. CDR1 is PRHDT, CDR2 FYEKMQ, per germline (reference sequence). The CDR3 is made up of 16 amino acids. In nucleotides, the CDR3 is TGTGCCAGCAGCTCACAGACTAGCGGGGGGATAGAGACCCAGTACTTC. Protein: CASSSQTSGGIETQYF.

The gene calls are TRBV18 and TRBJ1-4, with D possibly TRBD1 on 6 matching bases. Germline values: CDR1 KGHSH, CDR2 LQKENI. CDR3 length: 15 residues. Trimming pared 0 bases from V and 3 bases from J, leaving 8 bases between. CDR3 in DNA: TGTGCCAGCTCACCACCGAGGGGGTCTAATGAAAAACTGTTTTTT. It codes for CASSPPRGSNEKLFF.

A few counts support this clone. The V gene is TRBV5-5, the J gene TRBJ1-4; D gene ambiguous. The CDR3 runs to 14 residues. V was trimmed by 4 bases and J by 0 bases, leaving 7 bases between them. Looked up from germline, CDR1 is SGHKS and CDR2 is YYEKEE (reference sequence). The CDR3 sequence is CASSVHATNEKLFF. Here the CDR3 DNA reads TGTGCCAGCAGCGTTCATGCAACTAATGAAAAACTGTTTTTT. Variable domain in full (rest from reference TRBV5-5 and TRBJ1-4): DAGVTQSPTHLIKTRGQQVTLRCSPISGHKSVSWYQQVLGQGPQFIFQYYEKEERGRGNFPDRFSARQFPNYSSELNVNALLLGDSALYLCASSVHATNEKLFFGSGTQLSVL.

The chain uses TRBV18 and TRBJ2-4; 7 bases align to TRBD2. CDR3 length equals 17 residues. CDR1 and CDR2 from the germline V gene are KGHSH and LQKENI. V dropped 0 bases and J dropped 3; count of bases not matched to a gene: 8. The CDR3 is CASSPPVGGYDKNIQYF. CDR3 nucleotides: TGTGCCAGCTCACCACCCGTGGGGGGGTATGACAAAAACATTCAGTACTTC.

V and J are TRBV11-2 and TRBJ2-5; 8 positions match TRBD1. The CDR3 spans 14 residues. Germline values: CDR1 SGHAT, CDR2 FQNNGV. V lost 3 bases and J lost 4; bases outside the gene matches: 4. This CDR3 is CASSFSTGAETQYF. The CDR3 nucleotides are TGTGCCAGCAGCTTTTCGACAGGGGCAGAGACCCAGTACTTC.

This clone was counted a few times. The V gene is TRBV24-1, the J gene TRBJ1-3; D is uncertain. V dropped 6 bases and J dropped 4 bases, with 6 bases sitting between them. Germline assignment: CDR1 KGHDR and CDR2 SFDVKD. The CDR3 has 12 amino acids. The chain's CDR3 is CATSRGGNTIYF. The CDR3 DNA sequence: TGTGCCACCAGTCGGGGAGGAAACACCATATATTTT.

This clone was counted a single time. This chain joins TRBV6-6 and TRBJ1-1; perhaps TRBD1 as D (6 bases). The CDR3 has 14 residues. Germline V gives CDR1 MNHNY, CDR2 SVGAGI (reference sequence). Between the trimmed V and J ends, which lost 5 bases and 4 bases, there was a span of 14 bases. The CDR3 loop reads CASSPQGTGTEAFF. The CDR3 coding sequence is TGTGCCAGCAGTCCCCAGGGGACGGGCACTGAAGCTTTCTTT.

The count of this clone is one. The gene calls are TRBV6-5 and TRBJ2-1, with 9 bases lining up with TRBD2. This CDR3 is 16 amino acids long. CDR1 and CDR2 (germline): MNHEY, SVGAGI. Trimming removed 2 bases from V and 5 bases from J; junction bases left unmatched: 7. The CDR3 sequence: CASSYTRGGHHNEQFF. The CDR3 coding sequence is TGTGCCAGCAGTTACACGCGGGGGGGCCACCACAATGAGCAGTTCTTC.

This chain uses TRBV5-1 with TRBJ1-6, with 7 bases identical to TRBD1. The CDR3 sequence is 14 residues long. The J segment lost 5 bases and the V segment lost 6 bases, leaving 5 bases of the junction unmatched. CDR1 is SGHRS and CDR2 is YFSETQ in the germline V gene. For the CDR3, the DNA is TGCGCCAGCAACCGGGACAGTAATAATTCACCCCTCCACTTT. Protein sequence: CASNRDSNNSPLHF.

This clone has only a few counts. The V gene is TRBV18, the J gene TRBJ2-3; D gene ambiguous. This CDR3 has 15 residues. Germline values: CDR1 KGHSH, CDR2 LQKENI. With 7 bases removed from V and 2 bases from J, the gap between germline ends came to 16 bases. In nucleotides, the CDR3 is TGTGCCAGCTACCCGGCGGCAGAGTTCACAGATACGCAGTATTTT. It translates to CASYPAAEFTDTQYF.

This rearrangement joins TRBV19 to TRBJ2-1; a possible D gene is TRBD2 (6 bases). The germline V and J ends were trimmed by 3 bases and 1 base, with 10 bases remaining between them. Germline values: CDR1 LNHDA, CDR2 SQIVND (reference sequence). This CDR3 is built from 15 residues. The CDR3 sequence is CASSMGGPSYNEQFF. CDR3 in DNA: TGTGCCAGTAGTATGGGAGGACCTTCCTACAATGAGCAGTTCTTC.

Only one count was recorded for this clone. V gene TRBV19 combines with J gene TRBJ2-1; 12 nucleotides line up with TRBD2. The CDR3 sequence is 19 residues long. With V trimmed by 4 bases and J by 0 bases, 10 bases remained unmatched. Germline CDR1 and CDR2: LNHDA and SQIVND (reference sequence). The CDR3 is CASSTRLAGALSSYNEQFF. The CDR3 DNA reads TGTGCCAGTAGTACAAGACTAGCGGGGGCCCTTAGCTCCTACAATGAGCAGTTCTTC.

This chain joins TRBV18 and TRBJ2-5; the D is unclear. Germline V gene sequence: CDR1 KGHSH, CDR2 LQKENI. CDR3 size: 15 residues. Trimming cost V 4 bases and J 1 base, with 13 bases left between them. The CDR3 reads CASSQTDRSQETQYF. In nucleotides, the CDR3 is TGTGCCAGCTCACAAACAGACCGCTCCCAAGAGACCCAGTACTTC.

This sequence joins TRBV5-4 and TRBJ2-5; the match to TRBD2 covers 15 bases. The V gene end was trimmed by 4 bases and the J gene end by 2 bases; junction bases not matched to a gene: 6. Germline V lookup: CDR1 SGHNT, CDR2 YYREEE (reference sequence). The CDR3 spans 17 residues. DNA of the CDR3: TGTGCCAGCAGCATCGGACTAGCGGGGGGGATACAAGAGACCCAGTACTTC. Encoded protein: CASSIGLAGGIQETQYF.

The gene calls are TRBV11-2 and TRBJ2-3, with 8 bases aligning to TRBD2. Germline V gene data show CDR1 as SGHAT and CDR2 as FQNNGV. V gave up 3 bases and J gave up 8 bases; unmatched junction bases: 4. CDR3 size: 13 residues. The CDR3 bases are TGTGCCAGCAGCTTCGGACTAGCAGCTACGCAGTATTTT. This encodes CASSFGLAATQYF.

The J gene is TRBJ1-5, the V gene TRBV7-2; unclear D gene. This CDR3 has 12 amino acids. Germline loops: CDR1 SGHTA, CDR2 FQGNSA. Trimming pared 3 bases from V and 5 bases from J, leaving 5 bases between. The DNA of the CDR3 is TGTGCCAGCAGCTTTCCAGATCAGCCCCAGCATTTT. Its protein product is CASSFPDQPQHF.

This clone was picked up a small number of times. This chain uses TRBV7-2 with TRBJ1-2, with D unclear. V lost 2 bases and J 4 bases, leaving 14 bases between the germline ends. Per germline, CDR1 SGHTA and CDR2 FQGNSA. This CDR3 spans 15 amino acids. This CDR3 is CASSLSKVRGYGYTF. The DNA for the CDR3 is TGTGCCAGCAGCTTATCAAAGGTCCGCGGCTATGGCTACACCTTC.

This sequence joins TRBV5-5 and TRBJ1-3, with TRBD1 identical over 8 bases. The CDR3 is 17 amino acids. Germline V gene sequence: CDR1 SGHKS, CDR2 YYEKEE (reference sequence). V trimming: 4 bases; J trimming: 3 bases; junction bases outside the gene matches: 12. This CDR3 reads CASSDQGARAYGNTIYF. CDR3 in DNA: TGTGCCAGCAGCGACCAGGGGGCGCGGGCTTATGGAAACACCATATATTTT.

The DNA of the CDR3 is TGTGCCAGCAGCCAAGATCGGGGATTCGGACTCACTGAAGCTTTCTTT. Amino acid sequence: CASSQDRGFGLTEAFF. The J gene is TRBJ1-1, the V gene TRBV14, with unresolved D. The germline CDR1 and CDR2 sequences are SGHDN and FVKESK. The CDR3 is made up of 16 amino acids. V lost 0 bases to trimming and J lost 4 bases, with 15 bases between them.

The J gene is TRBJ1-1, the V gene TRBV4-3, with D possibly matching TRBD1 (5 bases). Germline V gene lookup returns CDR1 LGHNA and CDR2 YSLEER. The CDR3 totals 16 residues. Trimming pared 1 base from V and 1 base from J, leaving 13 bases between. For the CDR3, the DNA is TGCGCCAGCAGCCAAGTGGGGTTACAGGAGAACACTGAAGCTTTCTTT. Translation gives CASSQVGLQENTEAFF.

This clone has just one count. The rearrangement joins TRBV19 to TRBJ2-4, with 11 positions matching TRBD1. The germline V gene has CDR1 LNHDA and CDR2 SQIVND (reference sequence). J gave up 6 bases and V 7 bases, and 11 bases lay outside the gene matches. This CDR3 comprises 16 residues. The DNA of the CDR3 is TGTGCCAGTAACATGGCTGGGGGGACAGGGGGAAACATTCAGTACTTC. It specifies CASNMAGGTGGNIQYF.

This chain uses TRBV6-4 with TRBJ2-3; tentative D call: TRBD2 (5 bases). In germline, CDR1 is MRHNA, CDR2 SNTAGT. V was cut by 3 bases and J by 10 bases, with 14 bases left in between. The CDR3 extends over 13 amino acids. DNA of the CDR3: TGTGCCAGCAGTGAAAGCGGTGAGACTCCGCAGTATTTT. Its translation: CASSESGETPQYF.

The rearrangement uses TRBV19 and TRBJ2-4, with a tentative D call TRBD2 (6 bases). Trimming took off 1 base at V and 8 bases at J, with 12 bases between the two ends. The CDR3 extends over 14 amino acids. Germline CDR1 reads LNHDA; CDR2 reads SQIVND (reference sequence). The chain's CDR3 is CASSIGGGGHIQYF. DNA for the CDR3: TGTGCCAGTAGTATAGGAGGTGGAGGGCACATTCAGTACTTC.

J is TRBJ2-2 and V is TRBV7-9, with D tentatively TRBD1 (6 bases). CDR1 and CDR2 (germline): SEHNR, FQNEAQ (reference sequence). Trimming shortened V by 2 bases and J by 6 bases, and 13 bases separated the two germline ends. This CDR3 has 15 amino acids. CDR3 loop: CASSLKDRVPGELFF. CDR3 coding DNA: TGTGCCAGCAGCTTAAAGGACAGAGTGCCCGGGGAGCTGTTTTTT.

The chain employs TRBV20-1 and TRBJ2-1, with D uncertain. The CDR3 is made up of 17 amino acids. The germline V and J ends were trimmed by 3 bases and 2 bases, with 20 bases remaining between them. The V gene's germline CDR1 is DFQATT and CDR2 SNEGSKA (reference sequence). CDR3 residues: CSASIAIGSVTYNEQFF. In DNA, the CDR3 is TGCAGTGCTAGTATTGCAATCGGGTCTGTGACCTACAATGAGCAGTTCTTC.

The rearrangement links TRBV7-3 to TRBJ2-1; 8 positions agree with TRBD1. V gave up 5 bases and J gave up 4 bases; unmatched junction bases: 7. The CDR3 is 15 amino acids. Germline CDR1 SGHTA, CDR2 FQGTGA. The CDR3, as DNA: TGTGCCAGCAGCGCGAACAGGGGGAGTTACAATGAGCAGTTCTTC. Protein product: CASSANRGSYNEQFF.